This T cell receptor (beta chain) was documented in a study of blood T cell repertoires in COVID-19. Study-wide background: COVID-19 samples from acute and convalescent phases originated in the United States, Italy and Spain. From T cells, B-cell-depleted T cells, or PBMCs came the material, which was cDNA or gDNA.

This clone rates as medium-sized. The sample contains more than one DNA sequence encoding this CDR3. CDR1 and CDR2 (germline): SGHRS, YFSETQ. The CDR3 consists of 18 residues. V gave up 1 base and J gave up 5 bases; unmatched junction bases: 14. Original methodology: Counts of nucleated cells, estimated from reference gene primer amplification, were obtained. TCRdb's copy holds only in-frame clones and misses some; the assay was immunoSEQ multiplex PCR. V and J calls and clone size follow that table, whereas D and trimming were derived from the DNA. The data show 62,000 or so clones, 89% seen once. Sequences were obtained from peripheral blood. This TCR came from a man aged 50-59 years with active COVID-19. The chain carries TRBV5-1 and TRBJ2-5, with 10 bases fitting TRBD1. The CDR3 protein is CASSLPTGTGAGGETQYF. CDR3 DNA: TGCGCCAGCAGCTTGCCTACCGGGACAGGGGCCGGGGGGGAGACCCAGTACTTC.